This T cell receptor (beta chain) was recorded in a study of T-cell memory formation after mild COVID-19 (dated by TCRdb to the early 2020s). In terms of the full investigation: TCR sequence clusters from the two donors were found to be largely donor specific. Longitudinal TCRalpha and TCRbeta repertoire sequencing tracked T-cell clones expanding and contracting after mild COVID-19 in two donors. The cohort was made up of two young adult volunteers, one female and one male, who were previously healthy.

Ficoll-Paque density gradient centrifugation was the method used to isolate PBMCs. The germline V gene gives CDR1 as SGHRS and CDR2 as YFSETQ. At the junction V is shortened by 5 bases and J by 2 bases, with 15 bases in between. The CDR3 sequence holds 15 residues, the cysteine and phenylalanine included. Only the CDR3 region is kept as DNA, spanning 45 bases read in frame from base 1. The listed sequencing device is Illumina NovaSeq 6000. TCRalpha and TCRbeta cDNA libraries were built by 5'RACE with constant-segment primers, adding sample barcodes and unique molecular identifiers. RNA was extracted from every sample with Trizol reagent. Library amplification was performed in two PCR steps, and a second sample barcode and Illumina TruSeq adapters were introduced in the second step. Sequencing of the libraries was done on an Illumina NovaSeq, producing 2 x 150 bp paired-end reads. On the study's bioinformatics: Reads were demultiplexed and collapsed into UMI-guided consensus sequences with migec v1.2.7. With mixcr v2.1.11, UMI consensuses were aligned to TRA and TRB V and J templates and assembled into clonotypes. A clonotype was counted as expanded or contracted only when both edgeR and NoisET called the clonotype significant, with the noise models trained on biological replicates. For edgeR calls, the cutoffs were a false discovery rate-adjusted p below 0.01 and a log2 fold-change threshold of 1. As an exploratory analysis of dynamics, PCA with hierarchical clustering was applied to max-normalized trajectories of the 1000 most abundant clonotypes. Separately sequenced CD4+ and CD8+ repertoires were used to assign the CD4 or CD8 phenotype of responding clones. TCRdb trimmed public reads at Q25 via fastp, called clones via MiXCR and kept in-frame beta chains. Every entry covers one CDR3 protein and lists the most common genes and DNA from its rows. In this record, the V and J calls reflect TCRdb's handling and not the investigators' own analysis. The sample includes 250,000 or so distinct CDR3 sequences, with roughly 18% observed a single time. The ten largest clones add up to under 30% of the sample.

Details on this clonotype: What antigen it recognizes has not been identified. The input lacks base qualities; no much larger clone sits a single base away.

Points the paper makes about the study in general: Contracting CD4+ clones were located mainly in the CM and EM memory subsets, whereas CD8+ clones were found to be enriched in EMRA. The study covered only a couple of mild cases, and larger cohorts including severe cases with pre-infection samples were considered necessary. Whether the second-wave clones peaking on day 37 were SARS-CoV-2 specific was not confirmed. Clones that contracted from day 15 to 85 showed balanced CD4/CD8 phenotypes, whereas a second wave of clones that expanded from day 15 to 37 leaned towards CD4+. The detection of some responding clones in pre-infection memory suggests that pre-existing cross-reactive memory T cells joined the SARS-CoV-2 response.

This TCR was sampled from a man aged 18 to 35 who had mild COVID-19 (a few samples of this study predate the infection). The sample titles of this study are shuffled in the database, so cell type and time point are left out; the donor was told from shared clones. The sample consisted of PBMCs or a T cell subset sorted from them (not recorded which). Rearrangement joined TRBV5-1 to TRBJ2-3, with the D call perhaps TRBD1 or TRBD2, each one matching 5 bases. The sequence in DNA is TGCGCCAGCAGATTCGGGGCCTCTTCCACAGATACGCAGTATTTT. This sequence encodes CASRFGASSTDTQYF.